The 4 T cell receptor beta chains listed next were all sequenced from one sample in a study of shared clonotypes between healthy human individuals. Measured with immunoSEQ multiplex PCR; TCRdb has only the in-frame clones, and not every one. The sample consists of more than 400,000 clones, roughly 95% of them appearing once. Sample: naive CD4+ T cells sorted from blood. Subset reported: CD45RA+ positively selected. These receptors all stem from a woman in her twenties or thirties in good health.

The V and J genes are TRBV7-6 and TRBJ2-6; D is unclear. The CDR3 contains 15 residues. Germline V gene sequence: CDR1 SGHVS, CDR2 FNYEAQ. V lost 5 bases to trimming and J lost 1 base, with 9 bases between them. CDR3: CASSPVTSGANVLTF. DNA for the CDR3: TGTGCCAGCAGCCCAGTTACTTCTGGGGCCAACGTCCTGACTTTC.

This rearrangement joins TRBV11-1 to TRBJ2-7; D gene uncertain. V was clipped by 3 bases and J by 0 bases, with 3 bases between them. The CDR3 runs to 12 residues. The V gene's germline CDR1 is SGHAT and CDR2 FQDESV (reference sequence). The CDR3 loop reads CASSLSSYEQYF. In DNA, the CDR3 is TGTGCCAGCAGCTTGAGCTCCTACGAGCAGTACTTC.

V gene TRBV30 combines with J gene TRBJ1-2; 8 bases are a match to TRBD1. V lost 6 bases to trimming and J lost 4 bases; unmatched junction nucleotides: 7. The CDR3 spans 13 residues. The germline gives CDR1 GTSNPN, CDR2 SVGIG (reference sequence). As DNA, the CDR3 is TGTGCCTGCCGACAGGGGTCGCGCTATGGCTACACCTTC. It is translated as CACRQGSRYGYTF.

The chain uses TRBV13 and TRBJ2-1; D call uncertain. Per the germline V gene, CDR1 is PRHDT and CDR2 is FYEKMQ (reference sequence). The V gene lost 0 bases and the J gene lost 6 bases, with 6 bases spanning the gap. The CDR3 has 13 residues. The CDR3 sequence is CASSLGPGNEQFF. In DNA, the CDR3 is TGTGCCAGCAGCTTAGGCCCGGGCAATGAGCAGTTCTTC.